This entry describes one TCR beta chain. The data belong to a study of shared clonotypes between healthy human individuals. Profiling relied on immunoSEQ multiplex PCR, and the TCRdb table lists in-frame clones only, not all of them. Of over 2 million clones listed, roughly 94% are singletons. V gave up 6 bases and J gave up 5 bases, with 13 bases separating them. Germline loops: CDR1 SNHLY, CDR2 FYNNEI. This CDR3 comprises 13 residues. The chain links TRBV2 to TRBJ1-1, with D unclear. This TCR came from a man aged 18 to 29 in good health. Sequencing was carried out using naive CD4+ T cells sorted from blood. Subset noted: CD45RA+ positively selected. CDR3 sequence: CASRTGFGTEAFF. DNA of the CDR3: TGTGCCAGCAGGACCGGGTTTGGGACTGAAGCTTTCTTT.